Here is one TCR beta chain with its context. The antigen it binds to is not known. No base quality information exists; no much larger clone differs at one position. This record comes from a study of T cell responses to AZD1222 COVID-19 vaccine (dated by TCRdb to the early 2020s). Background for the entire study: TCR sequencing was performed for 230 to 250 trial participants, of whom some 200 were given two doses of AZD1222 and 26 were given two doses of MenACWY control vaccine. Trial participants were enrolled by age into 18-55, 56-69 and 70-plus year subgroups, with approximately 150, 28 and 58 TCR-sequenced participants respectively.

The time point label, read with the paper, signifies: about 28 days (+/-7) after the second vaccine dose. AZD1222 recipients with second doses at about 4 weeks or about 12 weeks were pooled, because spike-specific TCR depth and breadth did not differ between schedules. Samples from vaccinated people were obtained from the UK trials COV001 and COV002, which included a single-blind randomized controlled phase 2/3 trial of AZD1222 (ChAdOx1 nCoV-19) in healthy adults. Trial participant PBMC samples were collected at day 0 and day 28 after the second dose for TCRbeta chain sequencing. Points the paper makes about the study in general: Vaccine-associated CD4 TCRs spanned the whole spike protein, with dominant responses in regions 160-218 and 743-854. Because no day 14 peak-response samples were available, the repertoires could be characterized only after the peak T cell response. A significant rise in spike-specific TCR breadth and depth was observed after two AZD1222 doses relative to day 0 and relative to MenACWY recipients. Reportedly, almost half of the unique spike-specific TCRs recognized epitopes lying outside the regions that are mutated in the B.1.351 and B.1.1.7 variants. Most participants were white British and females outnumbered males, and the authors suggested that clonal diversity may have been underestimated. The 56-69-year group was small, and its depth increase did not reach significance, likely because of low power. Conclusions about previously exposed vaccinees are limited, since just 5 to 7 AZD1222 recipients were seropositive for SARS-CoV-2 at baseline.

The CDR3 regions of human TCRbeta chains were analyzed by immunosequencing. In the source study's methods: Repertoire TCRs were matched against a reference library of SARS-CoV-2-specific TCRs generated with the MIRA antigen-specificity platform. Breadth was defined as the fraction of unique TCRs that were SARS-CoV-2-associated. Depth was defined as the fraction of total T cells that were SARS-CoV-2-associated. Each spike-specific TCR was assigned to its reactive spike region and to a CD4 or CD8 class using the MIRA data. Log10-transformed breadth and depth values were compared by one-way ANOVA with Sidak's multiple comparisons tests. The immuneACCESS repertoire file appears here via TCRdb, limited to in-frame rearrangements. These files lack a portion of the clones; in checked studies, under half of the deficit traces to unresolved V genes, and the cause of the others is not known. That table is the source of V, J and clone size, and D and trimming were worked out from the DNA. Recorded for this sample are some 150,000 clones; almost 95% of them occurred a single time. Around 3.3% of the sample belongs to the ten largest clones.

The receptor was derived from an adult who received the AZD1222 COVID-19 vaccine. This sample comprised peripheral blood, obtained 28 days after the second AZD1222 dose.

The nucleotides read TGCGCCAGCAGCTTGGCAGCGGCGGGAGGGACAGATACGCAGTATTTT. It translates to CASSLAAAGGTDTQYF. The V and J segments used are TRBV5-1 and TRBJ2-3, and 9 bases in between align with TRBD2. The CDR3 numbers 16 residues from cysteine through phenylalanine. CDR3 DNA is the only sequence kept; it has 48 bases, read in frame from the first base. Germline trimming amounts to 0 bases on V and 3 bases on J, with 5 as the count of junction bases outside the gene matches. The germline V gene gives CDR1 as SGHRS and CDR2 as YFSETQ.